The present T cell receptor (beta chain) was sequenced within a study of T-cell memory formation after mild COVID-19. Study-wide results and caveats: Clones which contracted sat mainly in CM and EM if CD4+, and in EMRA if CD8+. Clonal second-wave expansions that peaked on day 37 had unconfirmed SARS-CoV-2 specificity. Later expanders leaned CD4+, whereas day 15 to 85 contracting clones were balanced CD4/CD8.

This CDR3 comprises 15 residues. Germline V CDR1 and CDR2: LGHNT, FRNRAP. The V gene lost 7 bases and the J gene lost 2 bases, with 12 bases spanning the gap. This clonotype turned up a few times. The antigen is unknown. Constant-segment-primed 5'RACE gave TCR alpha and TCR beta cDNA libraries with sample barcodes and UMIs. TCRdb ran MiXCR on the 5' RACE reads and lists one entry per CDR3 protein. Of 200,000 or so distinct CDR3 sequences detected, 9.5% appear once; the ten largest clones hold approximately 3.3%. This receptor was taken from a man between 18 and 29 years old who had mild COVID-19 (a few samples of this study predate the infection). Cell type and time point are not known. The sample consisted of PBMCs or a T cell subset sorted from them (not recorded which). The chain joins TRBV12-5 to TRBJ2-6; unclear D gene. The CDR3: CASVNKGPGANVLTF. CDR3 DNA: TGTGCTAGTGTGAATAAGGGCCCTGGGGCCAACGTCCTGACTTTC. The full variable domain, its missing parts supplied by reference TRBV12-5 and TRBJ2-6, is DARVTQTPRHKVTEMGQEVTMRCQPILGHNTVFWYRQTMMQGLELLAYFRNRAPLDDSGMPKDRFSAEMPDATLATLKIQPSEPRDSAVYFCASVNKGPGANVLTFGAGSRLTVL.